In its sample, the clone carrying this T cell receptor (beta chain) was seen a few times. Its antigen is not identified. This entry is derived from a study of a mutant IDH1 vaccine in newly diagnosed glioma. Study background: Sex distribution of treated patients was roughly 60% male and about 38% female; mean age was about 41 years.

General study results and limits: Vaccine-induced responses were seen in around 93% of patients, spanning several MHC alleles.

Specified time point: baseline, week 1 (first vaccination visit). Treatment: pre-vaccination baseline after standard-of-care therapy. Tumors from donors were new WHO grade 3 or 4 IDH1-mutant astrocytomas with ATRX loss. The table came from immunoSEQ multiplex PCR; TCRdb's copy has only in-frame clones and leaves some out. The data show about 96,000 clones, around 77% seen once. CDR1 is MNHEY and CDR2 is SVGAGI in the germline V gene. The CDR3 consists of 14 residues. V was pared by 6 bases and J by 4 bases, with 13 bases between. The V call is TRBV6-5, the J call TRBJ1-3, with TRBD1 as a possible D gene (5 bases). The source of this sequence is a man aged 40-55 years with glioma. This specimen consisted of PBMCs, obtained from a glioma patient treated with radiotherapy, temozolomide or both. Here the CDR3 reads CASSEGSTGNTIYF. The CDR3 DNA reads as TGTGCCAGCAGCGAGGGGTCTACGGGAAACACCATATATTTT.